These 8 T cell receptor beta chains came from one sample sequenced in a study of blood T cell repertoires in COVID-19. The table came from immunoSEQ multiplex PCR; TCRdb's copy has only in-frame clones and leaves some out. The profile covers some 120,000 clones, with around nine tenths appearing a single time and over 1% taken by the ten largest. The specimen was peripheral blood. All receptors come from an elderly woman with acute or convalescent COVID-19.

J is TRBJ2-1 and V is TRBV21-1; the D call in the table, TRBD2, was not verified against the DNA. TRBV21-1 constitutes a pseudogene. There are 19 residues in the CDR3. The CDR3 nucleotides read TGTGCCAGCAGCCCCCGGTACGGGGAATTGAAGAGCTCCTACAATGAGCAGTTCTTC. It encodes CASSPRYGELKSSYNEQFF.

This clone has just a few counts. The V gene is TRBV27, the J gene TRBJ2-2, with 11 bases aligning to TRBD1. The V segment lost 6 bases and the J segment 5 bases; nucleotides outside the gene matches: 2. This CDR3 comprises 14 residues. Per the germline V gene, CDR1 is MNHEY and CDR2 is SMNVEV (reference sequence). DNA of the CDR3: TGTGCCAGCAGCGGGACAGGGGGGACCGGGGAGCTGTTTTTT. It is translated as CASSGTGGTGELFF.

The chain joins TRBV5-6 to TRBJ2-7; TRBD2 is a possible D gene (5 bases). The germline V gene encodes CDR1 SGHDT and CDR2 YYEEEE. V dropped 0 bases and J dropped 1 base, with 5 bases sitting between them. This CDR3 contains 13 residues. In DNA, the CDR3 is TGTGCCAGCAGCTTGGGGAGGTCCTACGAGCAGTACTTC. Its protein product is CASSLGRSYEQYF.

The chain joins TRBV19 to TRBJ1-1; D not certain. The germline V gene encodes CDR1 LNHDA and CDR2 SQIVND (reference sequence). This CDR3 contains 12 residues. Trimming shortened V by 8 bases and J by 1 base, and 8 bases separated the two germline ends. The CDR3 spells CASVRRNTEAFF. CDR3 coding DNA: TGTGCCAGTGTAAGGAGGAACACTGAAGCTTTCTTT.

The CDR3 nucleotides are TGTGCCAGCAGTGCAGGGTCATCTGGAAACACCATATATTTT. Its protein product is CASSAGSSGNTIYF. The V and J genes are TRBV2 and TRBJ1-3, with a tentative D call TRBD1 (5 bases). CDR1 SNHLY and CDR2 FYNNEI come from the germline V gene. Trimming took off 4 bases at V and 1 base at J, with 8 bases between the two ends. The CDR3 is 14 amino acids.

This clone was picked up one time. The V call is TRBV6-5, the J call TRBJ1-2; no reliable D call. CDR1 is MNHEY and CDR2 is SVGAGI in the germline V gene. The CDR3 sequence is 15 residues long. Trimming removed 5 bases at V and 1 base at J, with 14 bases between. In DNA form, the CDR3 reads TGTGCCAGCAGTACTCGAGGCACCGTTAACTATGGCTACACCTTC. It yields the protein CASSTRGTVNYGYTF.

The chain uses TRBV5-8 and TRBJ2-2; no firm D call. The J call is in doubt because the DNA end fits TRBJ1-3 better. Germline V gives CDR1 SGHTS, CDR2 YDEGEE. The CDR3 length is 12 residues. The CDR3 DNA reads TGTGCCAGCAGCTTGGGGGCGAACACCATATATTTT. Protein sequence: CASSLGANTIYF.

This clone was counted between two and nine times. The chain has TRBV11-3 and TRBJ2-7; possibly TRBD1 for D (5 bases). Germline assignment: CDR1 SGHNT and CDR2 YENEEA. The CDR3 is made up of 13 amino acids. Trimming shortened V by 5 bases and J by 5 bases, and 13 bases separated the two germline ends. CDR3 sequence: CASSARQGNEQYF. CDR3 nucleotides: TGTGCCAGCAGCGCCCGGCAGGGTAACGAGCAGTACTTC.